This T cell receptor (beta chain) was profiled in a study of CD8+CD57+ T cells in acquired aplastic anemia. Whole-study context: CD4+ and CD8+ cells, once sorted, gave DNA averaging about 3 ug. Overall study results and limits: In common between the patients and the controls were around 29 CD8+ CDR3 sequences.

Flow cytometry had shown expanded CD8+CD57+ cells in the patients chosen for sequencing. CDR3 length: 15 residues. Looked up from germline, CDR1 is SNHLY and CDR2 is FYNNEI. V dropped 8 bases and J dropped 0; count of bases not matched to a gene: 6. Profiling that covered TCR beta VDJ and CDR3 relied on genomic DNA as its template. TCRdb passed the reads through MiXCR, listing each CDR3 protein once. The profile shows roughly 280,000 distinct CDR3 sequences, about three fifths of them singletons. This clonotype was recorded at least ten times. As yet, its antigen is unknown. The V call is TRBV2, the J call TRBJ1-5; TRBD1 matches at 8 bases. The sample was sorted CD4+, CD8+, or CD8+CD57+ T cells (not recorded which) from PBMCs. The clonotype comes from a human donor with aplastic anemia. The CDR3 region has the DNA TGTGCCAGCGGCAGGGGGCCCCATAGCAATCAGCCCCAGCATTTT. It translates to CASGRGPHSNQPQHF.